These T cell receptor beta chains were read from a single sample in a study of blood T cell repertoires in COVID-19. Profiled with immunoSEQ multiplex PCR; TCRdb holds only in-frame clones, not every one. The data hold roughly 140,000 clones, with approximately 86% observed a single time. The specimen was peripheral blood. The receptors derive from a woman aged 60-70 years with active or convalescent COVID-19. The CDR3 runs from the conserved cysteine through the conserved F or W. D genes are given only for firm matches. Expanded clones get a size class; other rows say once, few or many, or leave the size out.

j_call: TRBJ1-5; v_call: TRBV4-1; clone_size: NA; d_call: NA; cdr3_aa: CASSQRDRPDQPQHF; cdr3_nt: TGCGCCAGCAGCCAACGCGACAGGCCTGATCAGCCCCAGCATTTT
j_call: TRBJ2-7; v_call: TRBV6-2/TRBV6-3; clone_size: NA; d_call: NA; cdr3_aa: CASSHKATASMGIYEQYF; cdr3_nt: TGTGCCAGCAGCCACAAAGCGACAGCGAGCATGGGGATCTACGAGCAGTACTTC
j_call: TRBJ1-2; v_call: TRBV25-1; clone_size: once; d_call: TRBD1; cdr3_aa: CASRATGQGGGGYTF; cdr3_nt: TGTGCCAGCAGAGCCACCGGACAGGGTGGAGGCGGCTACACCTTC
j_call: TRBJ1-2; v_call: TRBV6-5; clone_size: NA; d_call: TRBD1; cdr3_aa: CASSFDRGYGYTF; cdr3_nt: TGTGCCAGCAGTTTCGACAGGGGTTACGGCTACACCTTC
j_call: TRBJ1-2; v_call: TRBV15; clone_size: NA; d_call: NA; cdr3_aa: CATSRDQGLGGYTF; cdr3_nt: TGTGCCACCAGCAGGGATCAGGGGTTGGGTGGCTACACCTTC
j_call: TRBJ1-4; v_call: TRBV10-1; clone_size: NA; d_call: TRBD1; cdr3_aa: CASGDSDEKLFF; cdr3_nt: TGCGCCAGCGGGGACAGTGATGAAAAACTGTTTTTT
j_call: TRBJ2-5; v_call: TRBV24-1; clone_size: NA; d_call: TRBD1; cdr3_aa: CATSETGTGGRETQYF; cdr3_nt: TGTGCCACCAGTGAAACTGGGACAGGGGGGCGGGAGACCCAGTACTTC
j_call: TRBJ2-5; v_call: TRBV18; clone_size: NA; d_call: TRBD1; cdr3_aa: CASSATGGEGETQYF; cdr3_nt: TGTGCCAGCTCAGCGACAGGGGGCGAGGGTGAGACCCAGTACTTC
j_call: TRBJ1-1; v_call: TRBV3-1/TRBV3-2; clone_size: NA; d_call: NA; cdr3_aa: CASSLAGTMNTEAFF; cdr3_nt: TGTGCCAGCAGCCTTGCCGGGACAATGAACACTGAAGCTTTCTTT
j_call: TRBJ2-5; v_call: TRBV5-1; clone_size: NA; d_call: TRBD1; cdr3_aa: CASSSGQGAQETQYF; cdr3_nt: TGCGCCAGCAGCTCGGGACAGGGGGCGCAGGAGACCCAGTACTTC
j_call: TRBJ1-2; v_call: TRBV27; clone_size: NA; d_call: TRBD1; cdr3_aa: CASSTRGDYGYTF; cdr3_nt: TGTGCCAGCAGCACCAGGGGGGACTATGGCTACACCTTC
j_call: TRBJ1-2; v_call: TRBV19; clone_size: NA; d_call: NA; cdr3_aa: CASSTSPGGAAGYTF; cdr3_nt: TGTGCCAGTAGTACCAGCCCGGGAGGGGCCGCAGGCTACACCTTC
j_call: TRBJ2-7; v_call: TRBV2; clone_size: NA; d_call: TRBD2; cdr3_aa: CASQAPRASGGYEQYF; cdr3_nt: TGTGCCAGCCAAGCCCCGAGGGCTAGCGGGGGGTATGAGCAGTACTTC
j_call: TRBJ1-5; v_call: TRBV4-3; clone_size: NA; d_call: NA; cdr3_aa: CASSQAHSYSNQPQHF; cdr3_nt: TGCGCCAGCAGCCAAGCTCACAGCTATAGCAATCAGCCCCAGCATTTT
j_call: TRBJ2-1; v_call: TRBV6-5; clone_size: NA; d_call: TRBD1; cdr3_aa: CASRVGTGGSEQFF; cdr3_nt: TGTGCCAGCAGGGTCGGGACAGGTGGTTCTGAGCAGTTCTTC
j_call: TRBJ1-3; v_call: TRBV15; clone_size: NA; d_call: NA; cdr3_aa: CATSRGPTGGGNTIYF; cdr3_nt: TGTGCCACCAGCAGAGGTCCCACCGGGGGAGGAAACACCATATATTTT
j_call: TRBJ2-1; v_call: TRBV4-1; clone_size: NA; d_call: NA; cdr3_aa: CASSRGPSGTTRGEQFF; cdr3_nt: TGCGCCAGCAGCCGAGGGCCCTCCGGGACAACCAGGGGTGAGCAGTTCTTC
j_call: TRBJ1-1; v_call: TRBV7-8; clone_size: NA; d_call: TRBD1; cdr3_aa: CASSFTRGQEAFF; cdr3_nt: TGTGCCAGCAGCTTTACCAGGGGACAGGAAGCTTTCTTT
j_call: TRBJ1-6; v_call: TRBV7-3; clone_size: NA; d_call: TRBD1; cdr3_aa: CASSPTGGDSPLHF; cdr3_nt: TGTGCCAGCAGCCCAACAGGGGGCGATTCACCCCTCCACTTT
j_call: TRBJ1-2; v_call: TRBV4-1; clone_size: NA; d_call: TRBD1; cdr3_aa: CASSQDHGTGSGYTF; cdr3_nt: TGCGCCAGCAGCCAAGACCACGGGACAGGGTCCGGCTACACCTTC
j_call: TRBJ1-5; v_call: TRBV7-2; clone_size: NA; d_call: TRBD1; cdr3_aa: CASSLWTGGLNSNQPQHF; cdr3_nt: TGTGCCAGCAGCTTATGGACAGGGGGATTGAATAGCAATCAGCCCCAGCATTTT
j_call: TRBJ2-5; v_call: TRBV6-5; clone_size: few; d_call: NA; cdr3_aa: CASSKAGQETQYF; cdr3_nt: TGTGCCAGCAGTAAGGCGGGCCAAGAGACCCAGTACTTC
j_call: TRBJ2-1; v_call: TRBV10-3; clone_size: NA; d_call: TRBD2; cdr3_aa: CAISGTPGTSGNEQFF; cdr3_nt: TGTGCCATCAGTGGGACCCCCGGGACTAGCGGTAATGAGCAGTTCTTC
j_call: TRBJ1-2; v_call: TRBV4-1; clone_size: NA; d_call: TRBD1; cdr3_aa: CASSQEAGGHYGYTF; cdr3_nt: TGCGCCAGCAGCCAAGAGGCAGGGGGCCACTATGGCTACACCTTC
j_call: TRBJ2-1; v_call: TRBV27; clone_size: NA; d_call: TRBD2; cdr3_aa: CASSLEGLAGYNEQFF; cdr3_nt: TGTGCCAGCAGTTTAGAAGGGTTAGCGGGATACAATGAGCAGTTCTTC
j_call: TRBJ2-3; v_call: TRBV7-9; clone_size: NA; d_call: TRBD1; cdr3_aa: CAERTGKMSTDTQYF; cdr3_nt: TGTGCAGAACGGACAGGAAAAATGAGCACAGATACGCAGTATTTT
j_call: TRBJ1-5; v_call: TRBV7-2; clone_size: few; d_call: NA; cdr3_aa: CASSLAGIANQPQHF; cdr3_nt: TGTGCCAGCAGCTTAGCCGGGATAGCAAATCAGCCCCAGCATTTT
j_call: TRBJ2-2; v_call: TRBV11-2; clone_size: NA; d_call: NA; cdr3_aa: CASSRFKGRGTGELFF; cdr3_nt: TGTGCCAGCAGCCGATTCAAAGGACGGGGCACCGGGGAGCTGTTTTTT
j_call: TRBJ2-3; v_call: TRBV19; clone_size: NA; d_call: NA; cdr3_aa: CASSMGAGSPGSTDTQYF; cdr3_nt: TGTGCCAGTAGTATGGGGGCAGGCTCTCCAGGTAGCACAGATACGCAGTATTTT
j_call: TRBJ1-1; v_call: TRBV15; clone_size: NA; d_call: TRBD1; cdr3_aa: CATSRGQGMWNTEAFF; cdr3_nt: TGTGCCACCAGCAGAGGACAGGGGATGTGGAACACTGAAGCTTTCTTT
j_call: TRBJ2-2; v_call: TRBV5-1; clone_size: once; d_call: NA; cdr3_aa: CASSLEQGTGELFF; cdr3_nt: TGCGCCAGCAGCTTGGAACAGGGAACCGGGGAGCTGTTTTTT
j_call: TRBJ1-1; v_call: TRBV4-1; clone_size: NA; d_call: TRBD1; cdr3_aa: CASSQDRGPNTEAFF; cdr3_nt: TGCGCCAGCAGCCAAGATAGGGGGCCGAACACTGAAGCTTTCTTT
j_call: TRBJ1-6; v_call: TRBV12-5; clone_size: NA; d_call: TRBD1; cdr3_aa: CASGLPGQDNSPLHF; cdr3_nt: TGTGCTAGTGGTTTGCCGGGACAGGACAATTCACCCCTCCACTTT
j_call: TRBJ1-1; v_call: TRBV10-3; clone_size: NA; d_call: TRBD1; cdr3_aa: CAIRGGQGGKTWNTEAFF; cdr3_nt: TGTGCCATCAGAGGAGGACAGGGAGGCAAGACATGGAACACTGAAGCTTTCTTT
j_call: TRBJ1-5; v_call: TRBV29-1; clone_size: few; d_call: NA; cdr3_aa: CSPPRGNQPQHF; cdr3_nt: TGCAGCCCACCCAGGGGAAATCAGCCCCAGCATTTT
j_call: TRBJ1-1; v_call: TRBV18; clone_size: NA; d_call: TRBD1; cdr3_aa: CASSPWDSVGSEAFF; cdr3_nt: TGTGCCAGCTCACCATGGGACAGTGTGGGCTCTGAAGCTTTCTTT
j_call: TRBJ2-5; v_call: TRBV9; clone_size: NA; d_call: TRBD2; cdr3_aa: CASSVSPTSGGYQETQYF; cdr3_nt: TGTGCCAGCAGCGTATCCCCGACTAGCGGGGGGTACCAAGAGACCCAGTACTTC
j_call: TRBJ2-2; v_call: TRBV7-2; clone_size: NA; d_call: NA; cdr3_aa: CASSTRPPNTGELFF; cdr3_nt: TGTGCCAGCAGCACACGCCCCCCGAACACCGGGGAGCTGTTTTTT
j_call: TRBJ2-3; v_call: TRBV11-3; clone_size: NA; d_call: NA; cdr3_aa: CASSLAQGSFADTQYF; cdr3_nt: TGTGCCAGCAGCTTAGCCCAGGGTTCTTTCGCAGATACGCAGTATTTT
j_call: TRBJ2-2; v_call: TRBV19; clone_size: NA; d_call: TRBD1; cdr3_aa: CASNSGQNFGGELFF; cdr3_nt: TGTGCCAGTAACTCGGGACAGAATTTCGGGGGGGAGCTGTTTTTT
j_call: TRBJ2-2; v_call: TRBV10-3; clone_size: NA; d_call: NA; cdr3_aa: CAISELGSMGTGELFF; cdr3_nt: TGTGCCATCAGTGAGTTGGGTAGCATGGGCACCGGGGAGCTGTTTTTT
j_call: TRBJ1-3; v_call: TRBV18; clone_size: few; d_call: NA; cdr3_aa: CASSSQGSGSGNTIYF; cdr3_nt: TGTGCCAGCTCATCCCAGGGGTCTGGCTCTGGAAACACCATATATTTT
j_call: TRBJ2-7; v_call: TRBV7-8; clone_size: NA; d_call: TRBD1; cdr3_aa: CASSATGTGGYEQYF; cdr3_nt: TGTGCCAGCAGCGCAACCGGGACAGGGGGATACGAGCAGTACTTC
j_call: TRBJ2-7; v_call: TRBV30; clone_size: NA; d_call: NA; cdr3_aa: CAWSLGASYEQYF; cdr3_nt: TGTGCCTGGAGTTTGGGGGCTTCCTACGAGCAGTACTTC
j_call: TRBJ2-1; v_call: TRBV30; clone_size: NA; d_call: NA; cdr3_aa: CAWSAGAVQFF; cdr3_nt: TGTGCCTGGAGCGCGGGGGCAGTCCAGTTCTTC
j_call: TRBJ1-1; v_call: TRBV30; clone_size: NA; d_call: TRBD1; cdr3_aa: CAWGGQTAEAFF; cdr3_nt: TGTGCCTGGGGGGGACAGACGGCTGAAGCTTTCTTT
j_call: TRBJ1-2; v_call: TRBV7-2; clone_size: NA; d_call: NA; cdr3_aa: CASSSMGPIGYTF; cdr3_nt: TGTGCCAGCAGCTCCATGGGGCCTATTGGCTACACCTTC
j_call: TRBJ1-3; v_call: TRBV3-1/TRBV3-2; clone_size: NA; d_call: TRBD1; cdr3_aa: CASSPSQGAGNTIYF; cdr3_nt: TGTGCCAGCAGCCCGTCACAGGGGGCTGGAAACACCATATATTTT
j_call: TRBJ1-3; v_call: TRBV13; clone_size: NA; d_call: NA; cdr3_aa: CASSSKHEPTGSGNTIYF; cdr3_nt: TGTGCCAGCAGCTCGAAACACGAACCGACAGGCTCTGGAAACACCATATATTTT
j_call: TRBJ1-5; v_call: TRBV18; clone_size: NA; d_call: NA; cdr3_aa: CASSAGEFQPQHF; cdr3_nt: TGTGCCAGCTCCGCCGGGGAGTTTCAGCCCCAGCATTTT
j_call: TRBJ2-5; v_call: TRBV4-3; clone_size: NA; d_call: NA; cdr3_aa: CASSQDLPFGGGQTQYF; cdr3_nt: TGCGCCAGCAGCCAAGATCTGCCCTTTGGGGGGGGCCAGACCCAGTACTTC
j_call: TRBJ1-1; v_call: TRBV6-1; clone_size: NA; d_call: NA; cdr3_aa: CASSENLFLNTEAFF; cdr3_nt: TGTGCCAGCAGTGAAAACCTATTCCTGAACACTGAAGCTTTCTTT
j_call: TRBJ1-2; v_call: TRBV2; clone_size: NA; d_call: NA; cdr3_aa: CASILQGLYGYTF; cdr3_nt: TGTGCCAGCATTTTACAGGGCTTATATGGCTACACCTTC